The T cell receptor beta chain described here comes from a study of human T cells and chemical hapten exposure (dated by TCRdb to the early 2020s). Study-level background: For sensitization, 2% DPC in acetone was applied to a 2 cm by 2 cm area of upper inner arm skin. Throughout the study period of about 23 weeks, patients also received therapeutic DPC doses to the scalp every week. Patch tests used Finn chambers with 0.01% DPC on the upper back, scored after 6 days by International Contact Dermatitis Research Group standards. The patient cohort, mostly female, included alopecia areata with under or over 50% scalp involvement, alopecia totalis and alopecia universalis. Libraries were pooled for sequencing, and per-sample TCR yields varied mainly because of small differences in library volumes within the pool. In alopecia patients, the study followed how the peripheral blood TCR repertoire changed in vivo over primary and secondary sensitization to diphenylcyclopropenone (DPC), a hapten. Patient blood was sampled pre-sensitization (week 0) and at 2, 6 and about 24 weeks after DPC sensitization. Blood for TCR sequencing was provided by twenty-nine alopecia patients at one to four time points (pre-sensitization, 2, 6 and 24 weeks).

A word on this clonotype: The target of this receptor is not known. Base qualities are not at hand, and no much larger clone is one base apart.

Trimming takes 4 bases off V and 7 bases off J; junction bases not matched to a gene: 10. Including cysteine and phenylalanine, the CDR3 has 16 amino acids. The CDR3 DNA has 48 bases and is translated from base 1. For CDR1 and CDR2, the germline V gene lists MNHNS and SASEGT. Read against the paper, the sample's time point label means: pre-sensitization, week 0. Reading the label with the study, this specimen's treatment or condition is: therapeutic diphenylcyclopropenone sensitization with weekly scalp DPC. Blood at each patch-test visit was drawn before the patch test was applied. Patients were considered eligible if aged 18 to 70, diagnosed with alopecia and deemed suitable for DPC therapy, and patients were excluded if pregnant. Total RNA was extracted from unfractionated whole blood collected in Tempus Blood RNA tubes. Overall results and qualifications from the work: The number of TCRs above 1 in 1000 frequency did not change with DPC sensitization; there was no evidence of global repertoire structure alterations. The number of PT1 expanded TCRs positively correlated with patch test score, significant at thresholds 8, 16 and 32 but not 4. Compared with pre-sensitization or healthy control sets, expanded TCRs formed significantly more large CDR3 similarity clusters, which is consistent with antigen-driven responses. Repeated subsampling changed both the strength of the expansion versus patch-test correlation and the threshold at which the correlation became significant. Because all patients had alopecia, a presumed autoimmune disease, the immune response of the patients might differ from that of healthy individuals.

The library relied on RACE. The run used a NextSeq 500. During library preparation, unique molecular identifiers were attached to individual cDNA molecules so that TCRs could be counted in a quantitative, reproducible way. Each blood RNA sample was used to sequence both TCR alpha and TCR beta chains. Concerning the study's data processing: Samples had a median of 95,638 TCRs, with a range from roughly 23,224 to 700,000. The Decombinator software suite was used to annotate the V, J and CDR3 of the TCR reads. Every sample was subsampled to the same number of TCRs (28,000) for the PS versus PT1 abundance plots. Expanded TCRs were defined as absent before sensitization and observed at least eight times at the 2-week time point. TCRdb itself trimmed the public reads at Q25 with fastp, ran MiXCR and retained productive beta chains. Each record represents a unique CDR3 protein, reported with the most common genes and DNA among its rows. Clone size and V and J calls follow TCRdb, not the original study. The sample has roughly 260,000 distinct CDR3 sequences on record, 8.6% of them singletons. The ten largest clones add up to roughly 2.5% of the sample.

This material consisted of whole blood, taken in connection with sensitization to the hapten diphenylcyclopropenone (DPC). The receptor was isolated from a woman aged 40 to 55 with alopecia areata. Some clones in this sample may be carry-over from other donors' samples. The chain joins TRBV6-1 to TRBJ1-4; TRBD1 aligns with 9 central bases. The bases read TGTGCCAGCAGTGTCCAACAGGGGGCTCGTAGTGAAAAACTGTTTTTT. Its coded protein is CASSVQQGARSEKLFF.